What follows is one T cell receptor beta chain and its context. The data derive from a study of blood T cell repertoires in COVID-19. Whole-study context: The study drew acute and convalescent COVID-19 samples from the United States, Italy and Spain. Nucleic acid was either cDNA or gDNA, and it came from T cells, B-cell-depleted T cells, or PBMCs.

In the authors' methods: Reference gene primer amplification gave nucleated cell count estimates. Generated by immunoSEQ multiplex PCR, the TCRdb table keeps only in-frame clones and is missing some. For V, J and clone size, that table is used; D and trimming come from the DNA. The sample includes about 55,000 clones, approximately 90% seen only once; the top ten take 5.5% to 8%. The TCR comes from a man aged 35-49 years with acute or convalescent COVID-19. Source material: peripheral blood.

The CDR3 spells CASGFQGLYTEAFF. The CDR3 DNA sequence: TGTGCCAGCGGTTTTCAGGGGTTGTACACTGAAGCTTTCTTT. V gene TRBV18 combines with J gene TRBJ1-1; possible D gene TRBD1, 6 bases. Germline V CDR1 and CDR2: KGHSH, LQKENI. V was shortened by 8 bases and J by 3 bases, with 16 bases between the two germline ends. The CDR3 is 14 amino acids.